A selection of T cell receptor beta chains follows, all from one sample in a study of blood T cell repertoires in COVID-19. TCRdb's copy holds only in-frame clones and misses some; the assay was immunoSEQ multiplex PCR. This sample has 100,000 to 110,000 clones, with 80% found just once. What was sequenced was peripheral blood. The source is a man between 65 and 80 years old with active or convalescent COVID-19. Both conserved end residues are part of each CDR3. D genes are given only for firm matches. Where a row states a size, it is once, few, many or the class of an expanded clone; other rows omit it.

j_gene: TRBJ1-3
abundance: -
d_gene: -
v_gene: TRBV2
CDR3aa: CASSIWRRTSGNTIYF
CDR3nt: TGTGCCAGCAGTATATGGCGGAGGACCTCTGGAAACACCATATATTTT

j_gene: TRBJ2-1
abundance: -
d_gene: TRBD1
v_gene: TRBV7-2
CDR3aa: CASSPTTGGNEQFF
CDR3nt: TGTGCCAGCAGCCCCACGACAGGGGGAAATGAGCAGTTCTTC

j_gene: TRBJ2-6
abundance: -
d_gene: TRBD1
v_gene: TRBV3-1/TRBV3-2
CDR3aa: CASSLGDRSGANVLTF
CDR3nt: TGTGCCAGCAGCCTTGGGGACAGATCTGGGGCCAACGTCCTGACTTTC

j_gene: TRBJ2-1
abundance: -
d_gene: -
v_gene: TRBV7-2
CDR3aa: CASRSFNEQFF
CDR3nt: TGTGCCAGCAGATCATTCAATGAGCAGTTCTTC

j_gene: TRBJ1-1
abundance: -
d_gene: TRBD1
v_gene: TRBV28
CDR3aa: CASSTHDRAEAFF
CDR3nt: TGTGCCAGCAGTACTCATGACAGGGCTGAAGCTTTCTTT

j_gene: TRBJ2-1
abundance: -
d_gene: TRBD2
v_gene: TRBV7-3
CDR3aa: CASSSRGTRNYNEQFF
CDR3nt: TGTGCCAGCAGCTCCCGGGGGACTAGGAACTACAATGAGCAGTTCTTC

j_gene: TRBJ2-6
abundance: -
d_gene: -
v_gene: TRBV4-2
CDR3aa: CASSQDGGQPNVLTF
CDR3nt: TGTGCCAGCAGCCAAGACGGGGGACAGCCCAACGTCCTGACTTTC

j_gene: TRBJ2-2
abundance: -
d_gene: TRBD1
v_gene: TRBV9
CDR3aa: CASSVEGQGSSGELFF
CDR3nt: TGTGCCAGCAGCGTAGAGGGACAGGGGTCGTCCGGGGAGCTGTTTTTT

j_gene: TRBJ1-2
abundance: -
d_gene: TRBD1
v_gene: TRBV5-4
CDR3aa: CASRGQGMSFGYGYTF
CDR3nt: TGTGCCAGCAGAGGACAGGGGATGAGCTTTGGATATGGCTACACCTTC

j_gene: TRBJ2-7
abundance: -
d_gene: TRBD2
v_gene: TRBV4-2
CDR3aa: CASSREGEGSYEQYF
CDR3nt: TGTGCCAGCAGTAGGGAGGGTGAGGGGTCCTACGAGCAGTACTTC

j_gene: TRBJ1-5
abundance: few
d_gene: TRBD1
v_gene: TRBV27
CDR3aa: CASSFRGESSQPQHF
CDR3nt: TGTGCCAGCAGTTTCAGGGGGGAATCAAGTCAGCCCCAGCATTTT

j_gene: TRBJ1-2
abundance: -
d_gene: TRBD1
v_gene: TRBV5-4
CDR3aa: CASSATTGNYGYTF
CDR3nt: TGTGCCAGCAGCGCGACGACAGGGAACTATGGCTACACCTTC

j_gene: TRBJ1-1
abundance: -
d_gene: TRBD1
v_gene: TRBV6-5
CDR3aa: CASSSGQGVYYTEAFF
CDR3nt: TGTGCCAGCAGTTCCGGACAGGGGGTTTATTACACTGAAGCTTTCTTT

j_gene: TRBJ2-7
abundance: -
d_gene: -
v_gene: TRBV27
CDR3aa: CASSFTSAGEQYF
CDR3nt: TGTGCCAGCAGTTTTACATCGGCGGGGGAGCAGTACTTC

j_gene: TRBJ2-7
abundance: -
d_gene: TRBD2
v_gene: TRBV7-8
CDR3aa: CASSSKRSGKFHEQYF
CDR3nt: TGTGCCAGCAGCTCCAAGCGTAGCGGGAAGTTTCACGAGCAGTACTTC

j_gene: TRBJ2-2
abundance: -
d_gene: -
v_gene: TRBV10-3
CDR3aa: CAIRGTSRYTGELFF
CDR3nt: TGTGCCATCAGAGGTACTAGTCGGTACACCGGGGAGCTGTTTTTT

j_gene: TRBJ2-1
abundance: -
d_gene: TRBD2
v_gene: TRBV5-1
CDR3aa: CASSLAVSGGEQFF
CDR3nt: TGCGCCAGCAGCTTGGCCGTTAGCGGGGGTGAGCAGTTCTTC

j_gene: TRBJ1-5
abundance: -
d_gene: -
v_gene: TRBV28
CDR3aa: CASSLKGRGNQPQHF
CDR3nt: TGTGCCAGCAGTTTAAAAGGAAGGGGGAATCAGCCCCAGCATTTT

j_gene: TRBJ1-2
abundance: -
d_gene: TRBD1
v_gene: TRBV5-6
CDR3aa: CASSIGTAGNYGYTF
CDR3nt: TGTGCCAGCAGCATAGGGACAGCAGGAAACTATGGCTACACCTTC

j_gene: TRBJ2-7
abundance: -
d_gene: TRBD1
v_gene: TRBV5-1
CDR3aa: CASGDTGQGTPYEQYF
CDR3nt: TGCGCCAGCGGTGACACGGGACAGGGGACACCATACGAGCAGTACTTC

j_gene: TRBJ2-1
abundance: -
d_gene: -
v_gene: TRBV18
CDR3aa: CASSPPVDRSNEQFF
CDR3nt: TGTGCCAGCTCACCACCGGTGGACAGAAGCAATGAGCAGTTCTTC

j_gene: TRBJ2-1
abundance: -
d_gene: -
v_gene: TRBV7-2
CDR3aa: CASSLGARYNEQFF
CDR3nt: TGTGCCAGCAGCCTAGGGGCCCGATACAATGAGCAGTTCTTC